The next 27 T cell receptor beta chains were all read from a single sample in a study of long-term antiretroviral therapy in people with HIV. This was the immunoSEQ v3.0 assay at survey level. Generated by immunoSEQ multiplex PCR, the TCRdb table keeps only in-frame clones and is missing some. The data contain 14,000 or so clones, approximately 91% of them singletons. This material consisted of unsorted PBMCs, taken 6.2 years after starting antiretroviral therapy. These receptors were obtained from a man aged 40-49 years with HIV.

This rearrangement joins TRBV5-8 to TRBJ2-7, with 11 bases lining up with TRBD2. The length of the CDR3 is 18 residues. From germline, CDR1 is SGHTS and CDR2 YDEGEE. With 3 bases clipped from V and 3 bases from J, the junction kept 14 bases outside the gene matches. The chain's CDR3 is CASSSRAGSGRAVYEQYF. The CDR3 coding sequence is TGTGCCAGCAGCTCCCGAGCTGGTAGCGGGAGGGCCGTCTACGAGCAGTACTTC.

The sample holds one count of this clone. The CDR3 DNA reads TGCAGCGTCCGGGGGACTACCTCCCCCAATGAGCAGTTCTTC. Its protein is CSVRGTTSPNEQFF. The rearrangement links TRBV29-1 to TRBJ2-1, with 7 bases aligning to TRBD2. V trimming: 6 bases; J trimming: 6 bases; junction bases outside the gene matches: 11. Germline lookup yields CDR1 SQVTM and CDR2 ANQGSEA. The CDR3 has 14 amino acids.

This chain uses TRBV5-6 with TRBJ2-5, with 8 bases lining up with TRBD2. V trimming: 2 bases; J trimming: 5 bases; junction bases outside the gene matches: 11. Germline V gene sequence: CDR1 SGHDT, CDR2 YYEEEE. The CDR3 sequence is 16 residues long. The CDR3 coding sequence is TGTGCCAGCAGCTTTCGGGGACTAGTTCCATTTGAGACCCAGTACTTC. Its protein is CASSFRGLVPFETQYF.

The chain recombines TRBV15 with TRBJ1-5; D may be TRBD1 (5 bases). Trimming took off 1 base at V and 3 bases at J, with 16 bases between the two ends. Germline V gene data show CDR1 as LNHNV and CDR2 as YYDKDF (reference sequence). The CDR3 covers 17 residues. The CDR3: CATSRGLAEGDNQPQHF. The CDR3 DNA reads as TGTGCCACCAGCAGAGGGCTTGCCGAAGGGGACAATCAGCCCCAGCATTTT.

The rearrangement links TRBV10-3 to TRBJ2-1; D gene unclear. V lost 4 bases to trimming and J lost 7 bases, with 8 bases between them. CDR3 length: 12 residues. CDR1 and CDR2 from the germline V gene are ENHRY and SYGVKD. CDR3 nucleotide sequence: TGTGCCATCAGTGGGGCTGGAAATGAGCAGTTCTTC. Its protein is CAISGAGNEQFF.

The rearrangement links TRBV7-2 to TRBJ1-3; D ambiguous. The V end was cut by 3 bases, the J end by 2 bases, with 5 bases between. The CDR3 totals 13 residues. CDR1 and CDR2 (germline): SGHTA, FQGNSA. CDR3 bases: TGTGCCAGCAGCTTGGGCCCTGGAAACACCATATATTTT. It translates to CASSLGPGNTIYF.

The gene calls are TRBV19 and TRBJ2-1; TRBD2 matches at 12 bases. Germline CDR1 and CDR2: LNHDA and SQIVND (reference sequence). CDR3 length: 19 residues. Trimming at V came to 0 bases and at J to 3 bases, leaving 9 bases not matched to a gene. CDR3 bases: TGTGCCAGTAGTATAGATCCGAGACTAGCGGGAGCAGTCTACAATGAGCAGTTCTTC. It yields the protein CASSIDPRLAGAVYNEQFF.

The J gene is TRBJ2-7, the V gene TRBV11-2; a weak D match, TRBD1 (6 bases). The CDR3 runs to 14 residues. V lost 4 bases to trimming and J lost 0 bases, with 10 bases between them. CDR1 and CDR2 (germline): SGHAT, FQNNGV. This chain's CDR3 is CASSWGLSSYEQYF. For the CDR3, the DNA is TGTGCCAGCAGCTGGGGGCTCAGCTCCTACGAGCAGTACTTC.

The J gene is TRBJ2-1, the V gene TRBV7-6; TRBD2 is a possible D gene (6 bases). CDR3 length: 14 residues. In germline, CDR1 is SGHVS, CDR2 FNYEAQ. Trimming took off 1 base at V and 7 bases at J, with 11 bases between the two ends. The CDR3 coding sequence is TGTGCCAGCAGCTTAGGTGGGACTTCAAATGAGCAGTTCTTC. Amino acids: CASSLGGTSNEQFF.

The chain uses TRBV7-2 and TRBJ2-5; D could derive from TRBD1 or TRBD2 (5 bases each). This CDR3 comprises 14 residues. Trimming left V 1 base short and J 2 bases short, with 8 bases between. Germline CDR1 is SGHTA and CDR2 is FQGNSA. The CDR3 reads CASSLVGDQETQYF. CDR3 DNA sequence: TGTGCCAGCAGCTTAGTGGGGGATCAAGAGACCCAGTACTTC.

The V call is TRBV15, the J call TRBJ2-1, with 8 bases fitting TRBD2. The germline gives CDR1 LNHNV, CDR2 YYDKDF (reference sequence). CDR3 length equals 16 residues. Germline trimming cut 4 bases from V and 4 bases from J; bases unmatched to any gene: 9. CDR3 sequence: CATSIGRAGVYNEQFF. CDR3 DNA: TGTGCCACCAGCATTGGTCGAGCGGGAGTGTACAATGAGCAGTTCTTC.

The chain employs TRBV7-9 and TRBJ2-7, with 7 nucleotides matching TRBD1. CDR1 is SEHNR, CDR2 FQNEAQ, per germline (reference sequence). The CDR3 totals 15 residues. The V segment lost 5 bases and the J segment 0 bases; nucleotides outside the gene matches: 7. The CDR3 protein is CASSPGQVNSYEQYF. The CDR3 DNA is TGTGCCAGCAGCCCAGGACAGGTGAACTCCTACGAGCAGTACTTC.

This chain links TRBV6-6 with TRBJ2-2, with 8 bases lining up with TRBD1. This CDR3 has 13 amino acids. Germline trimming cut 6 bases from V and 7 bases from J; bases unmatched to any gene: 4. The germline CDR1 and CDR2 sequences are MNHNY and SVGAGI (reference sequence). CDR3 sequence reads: CASSQGASGELFF. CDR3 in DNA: TGTGCCAGCAGCCAGGGGGCGAGCGGGGAGCTGTTTTTT.

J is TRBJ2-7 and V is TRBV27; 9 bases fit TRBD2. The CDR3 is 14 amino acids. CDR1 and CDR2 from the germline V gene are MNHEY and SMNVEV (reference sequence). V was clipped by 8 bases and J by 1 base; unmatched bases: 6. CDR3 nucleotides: TGTGCCAGCTCGGGAGCGGGAGGATCCTACGAGCAGTACTTC. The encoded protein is CASSGAGGSYEQYF.

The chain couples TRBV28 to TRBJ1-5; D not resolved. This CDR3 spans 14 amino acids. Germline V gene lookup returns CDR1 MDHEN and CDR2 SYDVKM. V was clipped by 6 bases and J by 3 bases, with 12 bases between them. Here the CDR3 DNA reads TGTGCCAGCAGCAGAAACATAAACAATCAGCCCCAGCATTTT. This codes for CASSRNINNQPQHF.

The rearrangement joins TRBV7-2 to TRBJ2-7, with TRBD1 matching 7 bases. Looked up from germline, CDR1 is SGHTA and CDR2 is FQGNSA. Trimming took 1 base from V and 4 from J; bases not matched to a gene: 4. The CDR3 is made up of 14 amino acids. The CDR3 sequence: CASSLEGGAYEQYF. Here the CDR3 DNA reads TGTGCCAGCAGCTTAGAAGGGGGCGCGTACGAGCAGTACTTC.

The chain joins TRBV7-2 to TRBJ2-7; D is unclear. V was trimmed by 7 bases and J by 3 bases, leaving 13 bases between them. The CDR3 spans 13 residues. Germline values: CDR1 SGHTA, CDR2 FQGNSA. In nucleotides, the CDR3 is TGTGCCAGCACCTCGAACGGAGTCTACGAGCAGTACTTC. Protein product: CASTSNGVYEQYF.

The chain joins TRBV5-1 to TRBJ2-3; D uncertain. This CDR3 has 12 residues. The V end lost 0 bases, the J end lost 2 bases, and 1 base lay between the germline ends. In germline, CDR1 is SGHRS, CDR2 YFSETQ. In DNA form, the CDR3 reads TGCGCCAGCAGCTTGGCCACAGATACGCAGTATTTT. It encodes CASSLATDTQYF. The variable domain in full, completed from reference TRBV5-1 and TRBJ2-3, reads KAGVTQTPRYLIKTRGQQVTLSCSPISGHRSVSWYQQTPGQGLQFLFEYFSETQRNKGNFPGRFSGRQFSNSRSEMNVSTLELGDSALYLCASSLATDTQYFGPGTRLTVL.

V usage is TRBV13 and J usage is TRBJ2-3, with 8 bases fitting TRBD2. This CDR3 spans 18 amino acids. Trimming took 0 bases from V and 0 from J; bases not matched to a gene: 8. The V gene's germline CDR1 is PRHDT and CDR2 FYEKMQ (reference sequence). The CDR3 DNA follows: TGTGCCAGCAGCTTAGGGCGTAGCGGGGCCCTAAGCACAGATACGCAGTATTTT. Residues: CASSLGRSGALSTDTQYF.

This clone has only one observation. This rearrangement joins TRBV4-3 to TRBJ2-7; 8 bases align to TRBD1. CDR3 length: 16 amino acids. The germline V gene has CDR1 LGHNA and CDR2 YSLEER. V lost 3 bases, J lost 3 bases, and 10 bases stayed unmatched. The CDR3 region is CASSQDSTGENYEQYF. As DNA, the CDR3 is TGCGCCAGCAGCCAGGACTCGACAGGGGAAAACTACGAGCAGTACTTC.

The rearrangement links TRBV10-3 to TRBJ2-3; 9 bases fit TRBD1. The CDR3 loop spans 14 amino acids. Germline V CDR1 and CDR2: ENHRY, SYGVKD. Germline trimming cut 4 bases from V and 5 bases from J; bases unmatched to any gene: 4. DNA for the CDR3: TGTGCCATCAGTGGTGGACAGGGGATAGATACGCAGTATTTT. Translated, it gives CAISGGQGIDTQYF.

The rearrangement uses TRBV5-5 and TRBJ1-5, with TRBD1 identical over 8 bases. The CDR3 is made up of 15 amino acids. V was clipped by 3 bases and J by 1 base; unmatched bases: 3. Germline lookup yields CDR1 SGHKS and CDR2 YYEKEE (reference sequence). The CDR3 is CASSSGTGSNQPQHF. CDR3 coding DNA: TGTGCCAGCAGCTCCGGGACAGGCAGCAATCAGCCCCAGCATTTT.

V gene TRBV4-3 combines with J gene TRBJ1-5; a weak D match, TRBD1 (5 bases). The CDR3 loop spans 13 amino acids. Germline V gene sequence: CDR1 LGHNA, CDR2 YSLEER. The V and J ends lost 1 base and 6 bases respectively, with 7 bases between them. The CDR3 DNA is TGCGCCAGCAGCCAAGGAACAGGTCAGCCCCAGCATTTT. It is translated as CASSQGTGQPQHF.

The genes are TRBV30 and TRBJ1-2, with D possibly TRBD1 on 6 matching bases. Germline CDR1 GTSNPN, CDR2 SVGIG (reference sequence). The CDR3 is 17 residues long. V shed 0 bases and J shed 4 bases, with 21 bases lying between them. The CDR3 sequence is CAWSVYPDRPLPYGYTF. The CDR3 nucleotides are TGTGCCTGGAGTGTATATCCCGACAGGCCGCTCCCCTATGGCTACACCTTC.

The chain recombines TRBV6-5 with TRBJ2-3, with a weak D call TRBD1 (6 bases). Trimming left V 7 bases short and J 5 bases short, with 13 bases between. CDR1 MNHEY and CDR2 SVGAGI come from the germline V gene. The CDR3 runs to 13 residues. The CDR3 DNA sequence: TGTGCCAGCAAACAGGGCAGTGGAGATACGCAGTATTTT. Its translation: CASKQGSGDTQYF.

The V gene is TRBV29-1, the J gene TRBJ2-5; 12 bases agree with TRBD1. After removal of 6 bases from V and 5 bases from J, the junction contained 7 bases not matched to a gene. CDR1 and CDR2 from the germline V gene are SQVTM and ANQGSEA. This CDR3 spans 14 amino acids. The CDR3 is CSVSGTGGAETQYF. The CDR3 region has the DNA TGCAGCGTGTCCGGGACAGGGGGCGCTGAGACCCAGTACTTC.

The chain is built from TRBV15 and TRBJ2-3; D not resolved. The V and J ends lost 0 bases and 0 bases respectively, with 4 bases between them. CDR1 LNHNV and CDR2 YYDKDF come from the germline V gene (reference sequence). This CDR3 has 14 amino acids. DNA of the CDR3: TGTGCCACCAGCAGAGAGTCTAGCACAGATACGCAGTATTTT. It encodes CATSRESSTDTQYF.